The present TCR beta chain was sequenced within a study of blood T cells in healthy people across ages. About the study: About one barcoded beta molecule per two T cells was captured by template switching.

The second PCR ran roughly 6 to 12 cycles with a sample-barcoded 5' primer and J-beta primers. Unique molecular identifiers of 12 random nucleotides labeled each cDNA. TCRdb ran MiXCR on the 5' RACE reads and lists one entry per CDR3 protein. The sample shows approximately 1.5 million distinct CDR3 sequences, roughly two fifths of them seen only once. The CDR3 extends over 14 amino acids. The germline CDR1 and CDR2 sequences are MNHEY and SMNVEV (reference sequence). V shed 10 bases, J shed 2 bases, and the junction held 9 bases outside the gene matches. Material: blood. The receptor's source is a young woman in good health. The chain couples TRBV27 to TRBJ2-3; 7 bases line up with TRBD1. CDR3 in DNA: TGTGCCACCAGAAGGGACAGAACCACAGATACGCAGTATTTT. Translating it yields CATRRDRTTDTQYF.